These T cell receptor beta chains were read from a single sample in a study of blood T cell repertoires in COVID-19. Repertoires were generated with immunoSEQ multiplex PCR, while TCRdb's copy carries only in-frame clones and drops some. The top ten clones hold about 2.3% of a sample with 290,000 or so clones, about nine tenths of them seen once. The sequencing input was peripheral blood. The receptor source for this set is a man younger than 35 with active or convalescent COVID-19. Both conserved end residues are part of each CDR3. D genes are given only for firm matches. A row's size may be missing; if present it is once, few, many or a size class.

CDR3 protein,CDR3 DNA,J gene,V gene,CDR3 length,clone size,D gene
CASSVAWESIYEQYF,TGTGCCAGCAGCGTAGCGTGGGAGAGTATCTACGAGCAGTACTTC,TRBJ2-7,TRBV9,15,.,.
CASSPFVQGRGYTF,TGTGCCAGCAGCCCCTTCGTACAGGGACGCGGCTACACCTTC,TRBJ1-2,TRBV7-9,14,.,.
CASSQDGQGRYTGELFF,TGCGCCAGCAGCCAAGATGGTCAGGGGCGGTACACCGGGGAGCTGTTTTTT,TRBJ2-2,TRBV4-1,17,.,.
CASTRAPGGETQYF,TGTGCCAGCACCAGGGCCCCCGGGGGGGAGACCCAGTACTTC,TRBJ2-5,TRBV6-5,14,.,TRBD2
CASSANRGPGGYEQYF,TGTGCCAGCAGCGCCAACCGTGGGCCCGGGGGCTACGAGCAGTACTTC,TRBJ2-7,TRBV7-8,16,.,.
CASSLAAGDYGYTF,TGCGCCAGCAGCTTGGCCGCGGGAGACTATGGCTACACCTTC,TRBJ1-2,TRBV5-1,14,.,.
CASSQGGNQPQHF,TGTGCCAGCTCACAGGGGGGCAATCAGCCCCAGCATTTT,TRBJ1-5,TRBV18,13,.,.
CASRSGFMKTQYF,TGTGCCAGCAGATCAGGGTTTATGAAGACCCAGTACTTC,TRBJ2-5,TRBV2,13,.,.
CASNPSELNTEAFF,TGCGCCAGCAATCCGTCGGAGCTGAACACTGAAGCTTTCTTT,TRBJ1-1,TRBV5-1,14,once,.
CASSLVAGNEQFF,TGTGCCAGCAGCTTGGTAGCGGGAAATGAGCAGTTCTTC,TRBJ2-1,TRBV5-4,13,.,TRBD2
CASSMRAQGPQHF,TGTGCCAGTAGTATGAGGGCACAGGGACCCCAGCATTTT,TRBJ1-5,TRBV19,13,.,.
CASSSLAGGPGTGELFF,TGTGCCAGCAGCTCTCTAGCGGGAGGGCCCGGGACCGGGGAGCTGTTTTTT,TRBJ2-2,TRBV11-2,17,.,TRBD2
CASSPTDGVAYEQYF,TGCGCCAGCAGCCCGACCGACGGGGTCGCCTACGAGCAGTACTTC,TRBJ2-7,TRBV4-1,15,once,.
CSVEGHAFDGYTF,TGCAGCGTTGAAGGACATGCCTTCGATGGCTACACCTTC,TRBJ1-2,TRBV29-1,13,.,.
CASSLSKLSGINNEQFF,TGTGCCAGCAGTTTATCGAAGCTTAGCGGGATAAACAATGAGCAGTTCTTC,TRBJ2-1,TRBV27,17,.,TRBD2
CASSFFAGYNQPQHF,TGTGCCAGCAGCTTTTTCGCCGGGTACAATCAGCCCCAGCATTTT,TRBJ1-5,TRBV5-5,15,.,.
CASADDRLSYEQYF,TGTGCTAGTGCCGACGACAGGCTCTCCTACGAGCAGTACTTC,TRBJ2-7,TRBV12-5,14,.,.
CASTQTGSETQYF,TGTGCCAGCACTCAGACAGGGTCGGAGACCCAGTACTTC,TRBJ2-5,TRBV6-5,13,once,TRBD1
CASSTPGRYGYTF,TGTGCCAGCAGTACCCCTGGCCGCTATGGCTACACCTTC,TRBJ1-2,TRBV28,13,.,.
CASSLATTVNTEAFF,TGTGCCAGCAGCTTAGCTACCACAGTGAACACTGAAGCTTTCTTT,TRBJ1-1,TRBV11-2,15,.,.
CATGHYSYNEQFF,TGTGCCACTGGACACTACTCCTACAATGAGCAGTTCTTC,TRBJ2-1,TRBV19,13,.,.
CASSLGLAARKGDEQYF,TGCGCCAGCAGCTTGGGCCTAGCGGCAAGGAAGGGCGACGAGCAGTACTTC,TRBJ2-7,TRBV5-1,17,few,TRBD2
CASSPRTGDSYEQYF,TGCGCCAGCAGCCCCAGGACAGGGGACTCCTACGAGCAGTACTTC,TRBJ2-7,TRBV5-1,15,.,TRBD1
CASSPQQGMNTEAFF,TGTGCCAGCAGTCCACAACAGGGTATGAACACTGAAGCTTTCTTT,TRBJ1-1,TRBV28,15,.,.
CASSFRGATDTQYF,TGCGCCAGCAGCTTCCGCGGGGCAACAGATACGCAGTATTTT,TRBJ2-3,TRBV5-1,14,once,.
CASSPGTSGSNEQFF,TGTGCCAGCAGCCCAGGGACTAGCGGGAGTAATGAGCAGTTCTTC,TRBJ2-1,TRBV6-5,15,.,TRBD2
CSAIAGSSYNEQFF,TGCAGCGCAATAGCGGGAAGCTCCTACAATGAGCAGTTCTTC,TRBJ2-1,TRBV29-1,14,.,TRBD2
CSASFVRAGRTYNEQFF,TGCAGTGCTAGTTTCGTCCGGGCTGGGAGGACCTACAATGAGCAGTTCTTC,TRBJ2-1,TRBV20-1,17,.,.
CASSAGTGSQPQHF,TGTGCCAGCAGCGCCGGGACAGGGAGTCAGCCCCAGCATTTT,TRBJ1-5,TRBV5-6,14,.,TRBD1
CASSQDPRGRIAYEQYF,TGCGCCAGCAGCCAAGATCCCCGCGGGAGGATCGCCTACGAGCAGTACTTC,TRBJ2-7,TRBV4-1,17,.,TRBD2
CASSPDRVGEKLFF,TGTGCCAGCAGTCCCGACAGGGTAGGGGAAAAACTGTTTTTT,TRBJ1-4,TRBV6-5,14,.,TRBD1
CASSAGQPNTEAFF,TGCGCCAGCAGCGCGGGACAGCCGAACACTGAAGCTTTCTTT,TRBJ1-1,TRBV5-1,14,.,TRBD1
CASSVPRGFTDTQYF,TGTGCCAGCAGCGTTCCGCGGGGATTCACAGATACGCAGTATTTT,TRBJ2-3,TRBV11-2,15,.,.
CSASVSLSTDTQYF,TGCAGTGCTAGTGTATCCCTATCCACAGATACGCAGTATTTT,TRBJ2-3,TRBV20-1,14,.,.
CASSRRTSGRPSSYEQYF,TGTGCCAGCAGCAGACGGACTAGCGGGAGGCCAAGCTCCTACGAGCAGTACTTC,TRBJ2-7,TRBV21-1,18,.,.
CASSPADRSTEAFF,TGTGCCAGCAGTCCAGCAGACAGGTCTACTGAAGCTTTCTTT,TRBJ1-1,TRBV3-1/TRBV3-2,14,once,.
CASSKGARGSEKLFF,TGCGCCAGCAGCAAAGGGGCCAGGGGTAGTGAAAAACTGTTTTTT,TRBJ1-4,TRBV4-3,15,.,.
CASSHRGPNTGELFF,TGTGCCAGCAGCCACAGGGGTCCCAACACCGGGGAGCTGTTTTTT,TRBJ2-2,TRBV14,15,.,.